These 13 T cell receptor beta chains came from one sample sequenced in a study of T cells in Graves' hyperthyroidism and ophthalmopathy. Regions amplified from RNA transcripts were the TCR beta CDR3 regions. Primed by the HTBI set, a first-round RT-PCR was run on the TCR CDR3. TCRdb re-called the multiplex PCR reads with MiXCR, one entry per CDR3 protein. The table shows more than 100,000 distinct CDR3 sequences, with approximately 50% occurring only once. Source material: blood. The source of these receptors is a man aged 40-49 years with Graves' hyperthyroidism.

The sample holds many counts of this clonotype. The chain recombines TRBV5-8 with TRBJ1-1, with 8 bases fitting TRBD1. Germline-derived CDR1 and CDR2 are SGHTS and YDEGEE. The CDR3 has 16 amino acids. V gave up 2 bases and J gave up 2 bases; unmatched junction bases: 8. CDR3 coding DNA: TGTGCCAGCAGCTTCCCCTTTGGACAGGGCAACACTGAAGCTTTCTTT. This encodes CASSFPFGQGNTEAFF.

Turning to this clonotype: One base away lies a much larger clone, so this may be a sequencing read error. No conserved phenylalanine or tryptophan ends this CDR3, so it is likely a read error. This rearrangement joins TRBV5-1 to TRBJ1-4, with D uncertain. V lost 0 bases, J lost 0 bases, and 6 bases lay in between. There are 15 residues in the CDR3. Germline V lookup: CDR1 SGHRS, CDR2 YFSETQ. The CDR3 bases are TGCGCCAGCAGCTTGGGGGCCCCAACTAATGAAAAACTGTTTTCT. This translates into CASSLGAPTNEKLFS.

This clonotype was counted ten times or more. This rearrangement joins TRBV7-9 to TRBJ2-7; D perhaps matches TRBD1 (8 bases). The germline CDR1 and CDR2 sequences are SEHNR and FQNEAQ (reference sequence). The CDR3 extends over 15 amino acids. V lost 5 bases and J lost 5, with 19 bases in between. CDR3 sequence reads: CASSPRQGRDHEQYF. The CDR3 nucleotides read TGTGCCAGCAGCCCCAGACAGGGGAGGGACCACGAGCAGTACTTC.

The gene calls are TRBV19 and TRBJ1-1, with D hard to call. Germline CDR1 and CDR2: LNHDA and SQIVND (reference sequence). Deletions cut 3 bases from V and 5 bases from J, with 7 bases between. This CDR3 is built from 12 residues. The CDR3 sequence is CASSITGTEAFF. The DNA of the CDR3 is TGTGCCAGTAGTATCACCGGGACTGAAGCTTTCTTT.

There are many counts of this clonotype. The J gene is TRBJ2-7, the V gene TRBV4-1; D possibly corresponds to TRBD2 (7 bases). The germline V and J ends were trimmed by 0 bases and 3 bases, with 12 bases remaining between them. This CDR3 region has 15 residues. Germline CDR1 reads MGHRA; CDR2 reads YSYEKL. CDR3 sequence (DNA): TGCGCCAGCAGCCAAGAAGGGGGGGTGGGCTACGAGCAGTACTTC. Its protein product is CASSQEGGVGYEQYF.

V and J are TRBV11-3 and TRBJ2-7; tentatively, D is TRBD1 (6 bases). This CDR3 is built from 12 residues. V was pared by 5 bases and J by 4 bases, with 9 bases between. Germline CDR1 reads SGHNT; CDR2 reads YENEEA. This CDR3 reads CASSPGTYEQYF. Written as DNA, the CDR3 is TGTGCCAGCAGCCCCGGGACATACGAGCAGTACTTC.

The J gene is TRBJ1-3, the V gene TRBV6-1; tentatively, D is TRBD1 (5 bases). This CDR3 region has 13 residues. The V end lost 5 bases, the J end lost 1 base, and 6 bases lay between the germline ends. The germline gives CDR1 MNHNS, CDR2 SASEGT. The CDR3 here is CASSKGSGNTIYF. CDR3 sequence (DNA): TGTGCCAGCAGTAAGGGGTCTGGAAACACCATATATTTT.

The chain uses TRBV10-3 and TRBJ2-1, with TRBD2 matching over 9 bases. The CDR3 contains 17 residues. Germline V gene sequence: CDR1 ENHRY, CDR2 SYGVKD. Trimming cost V 6 bases and J 0 bases; bases outside gene matches: 9. In DNA, the CDR3 is TGTGCCATCAGCCCGGGACTAGCAGGCAACTCCTACAATGAGCAGTTCTTC. Its translation is CAISPGLAGNSYNEQFF.

This clonotype was detected a few times. Mismatch with germline at one junction end may stem from a read error. The chain joins TRBV10-3 to TRBJ1-1; D perhaps matches TRBD1 (5 bases). CDR1 and CDR2 from the germline V gene are ENHRY and SYGVKD. The CDR3 runs to 15 residues. The CDR3 sequence is CASSPTGTESTEAFF. CDR3 in DNA: TGTGCCAGCAGTCCTACCGGGACGGAGAGCACTGAAGCTTTCTTT.

The chain recombines TRBV5-1 with TRBJ2-7; 7 bases are a match to TRBD2. Germline loops: CDR1 SGHRS, CDR2 YFSETQ. Trimming removed 0 bases from V and 0 bases from J; junction bases left unmatched: 9. This CDR3 is 17 amino acids long. This CDR3 reads CASSLGLSGWNSYEQYF. The CDR3 nucleotides read TGCGCCAGCAGCTTGGGCCTTAGCGGGTGGAACTCCTACGAGCAGTACTTC.

The chain employs TRBV5-1 and TRBJ2-3, with D tentatively TRBD2 (5 bases). The CDR3 covers 13 residues. The germline V gene has CDR1 SGHRS and CDR2 YFSETQ. V was pared by 8 bases and J by 2 bases, with 12 bases between. The CDR3 region is CASRREYTDTQYF. The CDR3 DNA reads TGCGCCAGTCGACGGGAATACACAGATACGCAGTATTTT.

Only a few counts were recorded for this clonotype. The chain recombines TRBV4-3 with TRBJ1-5; D possibly corresponds to TRBD1 (6 bases). Deletions cut 1 base from V and 7 bases from J, with 14 bases between. The length of the CDR3 is 15 residues. Germline V gene data show CDR1 as LGHNA and CDR2 as YSLEER. In DNA form, the CDR3 reads TGCGCCAGCAGCCAAGTGATGGGGGGCCCCCAGCCCCAGCATTTT. Encoded protein: CASSQVMGGPQPQHF.

The chain is built from TRBV20-1 and TRBJ1-1; 7 positions match TRBD1. Germline values: CDR1 DFQATT, CDR2 SNEGSKA (reference sequence). Losses at the gene ends were 4 bases for V and 5 bases for J; bases not matched to a gene: 13. The length of the CDR3 is 15 residues. CDR3 in amino acids: CSATLDRESSTEAFF. CDR3 DNA: TGCAGTGCTACCCTCGACAGGGAAAGCAGTACTGAAGCTTTCTTT.